A selection of T cell receptor beta chains follows, all from one sample in a study of CD8 T cells in Susac syndrome. Using its own MiXCR run on the immunoSEQ multiplex PCR reads, TCRdb lists one record per CDR3 protein. The sample lists some 260,000 distinct CDR3 sequences, 85% to 95% occurring once. Sequenced input: CD4+ T cells from PBMCs. Receptors were obtained from a human donor with multiple sclerosis. Both conserved end residues are trimmed from each CDR3. Fields, in order: J gene, V gene, D gene, CDR3 protein. A D gene is named only where the DNA matches it firmly.

j_call: TRBJ2-1; v_call: TRBV18; d_call: NA; cdr3_aa: ASSPAGSYNEQF
j_call: TRBJ1-6; v_call: TRBV28; d_call: NA; cdr3_aa: ASSLSPGESH
j_call: TRBJ2-3; v_call: TRBV6-5; d_call: NA; cdr3_aa: ASSYGLLSTDTQY
j_call: TRBJ1-4; v_call: TRBV15; d_call: NA; cdr3_aa: ATSASRIVLNEKLF
j_call: TRBJ1-5; v_call: TRBV5-6; d_call: TRBD1; cdr3_aa: ASSPGTGSGSQH
j_call: TRBJ2-2; v_call: TRBV7-2; d_call: TRBD1; cdr3_aa: ASSPTGVTNGELF
j_call: TRBJ1-4; v_call: TRBV12-5; d_call: TRBD1; cdr3_aa: ASGHHRGFNEKLF
j_call: TRBJ1-1; v_call: TRBV6-1; d_call: NA; cdr3_aa: ASSVNRNTEAF
j_call: TRBJ1-1; v_call: TRBV30; d_call: NA; cdr3_aa: AWSVRTSPMVSEAF
j_call: TRBJ1-4; v_call: TRBV19; d_call: NA; cdr3_aa: ASSIDSGIGLATNEKLF
j_call: TRBJ2-7; v_call: TRBV4-1; d_call: TRBD1; cdr3_aa: ASSQDGTVVVEQY
j_call: TRBJ2-1; v_call: TRBV6-6; d_call: NA; cdr3_aa: ASSYSRGGEQF
j_call: TRBJ1-1; v_call: TRBV7-6; d_call: NA; cdr3_aa: ASSSATEAF
j_call: TRBJ2-3; v_call: TRBV7-9; d_call: NA; cdr3_aa: ASSLGGVNTDTQY
j_call: TRBJ2-1; v_call: TRBV30; d_call: NA; cdr3_aa: AWIDGGSYNEQF
j_call: TRBJ2-7; v_call: TRBV6-1; d_call: NA; cdr3_aa: ASSENQAYEQY
j_call: TRBJ2-5; v_call: TRBV20-1; d_call: TRBD2; cdr3_aa: SATLAGGQTETQY
j_call: TRBJ2-3; v_call: TRBV9; d_call: TRBD1; cdr3_aa: ASRGQKVTDTQY
j_call: TRBJ1-1; v_call: TRBV29-1; d_call: NA; cdr3_aa: STGGITNTEAF
j_call: TRBJ1-5; v_call: TRBV4-2; d_call: NA; cdr3_aa: ASSQVGVQPQH
j_call: TRBJ2-7; v_call: TRBV5-1; d_call: TRBD1; cdr3_aa: ASSLQGGLTYEQY
j_call: TRBJ2-6; v_call: TRBV14; d_call: NA; cdr3_aa: ASDPRPVEVLSGANVLT
j_call: TRBJ1-4; v_call: TRBV6-1; d_call: TRBD1; cdr3_aa: ASKDRPRATNEKLF
j_call: TRBJ2-5; v_call: TRBV7-9; d_call: TRBD2; cdr3_aa: ASSPGRELRETQY
j_call: TRBJ2-2; v_call: TRBV5-1; d_call: TRBD1; cdr3_aa: ASQTGATGELF
j_call: TRBJ2-1; v_call: TRBV20-1; d_call: TRBD1; cdr3_aa: SASGGQVPGNEQF
j_call: TRBJ1-1; v_call: TRBV20-1; d_call: NA; cdr3_aa: SANPRQTEAF
j_call: TRBJ1-6; v_call: TRBV29-1; d_call: TRBD1; cdr3_aa: SVAQGGNSPLH
j_call: TRBJ2-3; v_call: TRBV29-1; d_call: NA; cdr3_aa: STEGDWSTDTQY
j_call: TRBJ1-6; v_call: TRBV11-1; d_call: NA; cdr3_aa: ASSLERTVNSPLH
j_call: TRBJ1-3; v_call: TRBV3-1; d_call: TRBD1; cdr3_aa: ASSQWGQGSGNTIY
j_call: TRBJ2-5; v_call: TRBV5-6; d_call: NA; cdr3_aa: ASSLAGRLETQY
j_call: TRBJ2-7; v_call: TRBV7-9; d_call: NA; cdr3_aa: ASSPLGSREQY
j_call: TRBJ2-2; v_call: TRBV24-1; d_call: NA; cdr3_aa: ATSAHGGSGELF
j_call: TRBJ1-3; v_call: TRBV30; d_call: NA; cdr3_aa: ASEGLSSGNTIY
j_call: TRBJ2-5; v_call: TRBV30; d_call: NA; cdr3_aa: AWSVGTQY
j_call: TRBJ2-3; v_call: TRBV24-1; d_call: NA; cdr3_aa: ATSGQSTDTQY
j_call: TRBJ1-4; v_call: TRBV9; d_call: NA; cdr3_aa: ASSVGQADEKLF
j_call: TRBJ2-3; v_call: TRBV4-1; d_call: NA; cdr3_aa: ASSQDPTMGWGTDTQY
j_call: TRBJ1-5; v_call: TRBV12-3/TRBV12-4; d_call: TRBD1; cdr3_aa: ASSPTGLPQPQH
j_call: TRBJ2-1; v_call: TRBV4-1; d_call: NA; cdr3_aa: ASSQDWGSAYNEQF
j_call: TRBJ1-1; v_call: TRBV6-5; d_call: NA; cdr3_aa: ASRKRQFGNTEAF
j_call: TRBJ1-4; v_call: TRBV29-1; d_call: NA; cdr3_aa: SVAIVGVREKLF